The next 4 T cell receptor beta chains were all read from a single sample in a study of tumor-infiltrating lymphocytes in oesophageal squamous cell carcinoma. Via MiXCR, TCRdb re-called the PCR reads, giving one row per CDR3 protein. This sample has over 15,000 distinct CDR3 sequences; around 44% occur once, and the top ten carry about 30%. The specimen sequenced was esophageal tumor tissue. These receptors were collected from a male donor with esophageal squamous cell carcinoma.

The genes are TRBV7-6 and TRBJ2-1; 7 bases align to TRBD1. The J call is in doubt because the DNA end fits TRBJ2-5 better. The CDR3 consists of 17 residues. The germline gives CDR1 SGHVS, CDR2 FNYEAQ. The DNA of the CDR3 is TGTGCCAGCAGCCCGCGAGGTGACAGGGTTCGCGGGGAGACCCAGTACTTC. Residues: CASSPRGDRVRGETQYF.

This clonotype was picked up many times. V and J are TRBV10-2 and TRBJ2-5, with D maybe TRBD1 (6 bases). Between the trimmed V and J ends, which lost 3 bases and 5 bases, there was a span of 10 bases. This CDR3 is 13 amino acids long. The germline V gene has CDR1 WSHSY and CDR2 SAAADI. CDR3 in DNA: TGCGCCAGCAGTGACAGGGGCCGGGAGACCCAGTACTTC. The encoded protein is CASSDRGRETQYF.

This clonotype is classed as large (0.1 to 1%). The CDR3 sequence: CASSFPGDTQYF. The CDR3 coding sequence is TGTGCCAGCAGTTTTCCGGGAGATACGCAGTATTTT. The chain combines TRBV28 with TRBJ2-3, with unresolved D. The length of the CDR3 is 12 residues. V lost 3 bases to trimming and J lost 5 bases, with 6 bases between them. Germline lookup yields CDR1 MDHEN and CDR2 SYDVKM.

This clonotype occurred many times. The chain recombines TRBV19 with TRBJ1-1, with TRBD1 as a possible D gene (5 bases). V was trimmed by 5 bases and J by 1 base, leaving 14 bases between them. Germline V gene data show CDR1 as LNHDA and CDR2 as SQIVND (reference sequence). The CDR3 has 15 amino acids. The DNA for the CDR3 is TGTGCCAGTAGTCCACCCGGGGCTAGGAACACTGAAGCTTTCTTT. Its translation is CASSPPGARNTEAFF.